This is a list of T cell receptor beta chains from one sample in a study of blood T cell repertoires in COVID-19. Assay: immunoSEQ multiplex PCR; the TCRdb copy retains only in-frame clones and omits some. The table shows over 45,000 clones, with more than 75% occurring only once. The sample consisted of peripheral blood. The source of these receptors is a man aged 50 to 59 with active or convalescent COVID-19. The CDR3 runs from the conserved cysteine through the conserved F or W. The D gene is left open where the match is weak. Where a row states a size, it is once, few, many or the class of an expanded clone; other rows omit it.

CDR3 DNA	CDR3 protein	D gene	clone size	J gene	V gene
TGTGCCAGCTCAGTCGACAGGGCAATGAATCAGCCCCAGCATTTT	CASSVDRAMNQPQHF	TRBD1	-	TRBJ1-5	TRBV18
TGTGCCAGCAGCTTAGTGGCAGGGGAGAACACCGGGGAGCTGTTTTTT	CASSLVAGENTGELFF	-	few	TRBJ2-2	TRBV7-8
TGTGCCAGCTCGCGGGACAGGGAAACCCTAGAGGGAGCTTTCTTT	CASSRDRETLEGAFF	TRBD1	few	TRBJ1-1	TRBV18
TGTGCCAGCTCACCGGGGCAGGGCGAGCAGTACTTC	CASSPGQGEQYF	-	-	TRBJ2-7	TRBV18
TGTGCCAGCAGGGTGACAGGGGGCAAGCCCCAGCATTTT	CASRVTGGKPQHF	TRBD1	few	TRBJ1-5	TRBV6-5
TGTGCCAGCAGTTGGGGGGTGGGAGATACGCAGTATTTT	CASSWGVGDTQYF	-	once	TRBJ2-3	TRBV12-3/TRBV12-4
TGTGCCAGCAGCTTTTTGACTAGCGGGGGTGGCGATACGCAGTATTTT	CASSFLTSGGGDTQYF	TRBD2	-	TRBJ2-3	TRBV11-2
TGTGCCAGCAGCTTAGGAGCCTGGAGTCCGTTCCAGTTCTTC	CASSLGAWSPFQFF	-	-	TRBJ2-1	TRBV11-2
TGTGCCAGCAGCCTAATTGGACTAGCGGGAAATGAGCAGTTCTTC	CASSLIGLAGNEQFF	TRBD2	-	TRBJ2-1	TRBV3-1/TRBV3-2
TGTGCCAGCAGTACTCTAGCGGGAGCTTTCCAGTTCTTC	CASSTLAGAFQFF	TRBD2	-	TRBJ2-1	TRBV6-4
TGTGCCAGCAGGGAGACAGGGGTCCCCTATGGCTACACCTTC	CASRETGVPYGYTF	TRBD1	-	TRBJ1-2	TRBV6-5
TGTGCCAGCAGCTTGGCGGTCGTAGGGGTGAACTCTGGAAACACCATATATTTT	CASSLAVVGVNSGNTIYF	-	-	TRBJ1-3	TRBV5-4
TGCGCCAGCAGTCCCGGGGACAGGGAAGCTTTCTTT	CASSPGDREAFF	TRBD1	-	TRBJ1-1	TRBV4-1
TGTGCCAGCAGCCAAGCTCTTGTCAGACAGCGATATTTT	CASSQALVRQRYF	-	-	TRBJ1-3	TRBV3-1/TRBV3-2
TGTGCCAGCCGTAATCAGCCCCAGCATTTT	CASRNQPQHF	-	-	TRBJ1-5	TRBV11-2
TGTGCCAGCAGTGAAGTCACATGGCCCTTTCCTTATGGCTACACCTTC	CASSEVTWPFPYGYTF	-	once	TRBJ1-2	TRBV6-1
TGTGCCAGCAGCTTGACAGCTTTAGCGGGGGACCCCTACGAGCAGTACTTC	CASSLTALAGDPYEQYF	TRBD2	-	TRBJ2-7	TRBV13
TGTGCCAGCAGCGTAGCGCCGAGTAACTTTGATACGCAGTATTTT	CASSVAPSNFDTQYF	-	-	TRBJ2-3	TRBV9
TGTGCCAGCAGCTTATTAGCGTCTAGCACAGATACGCAGTATTTT	CASSLLASSTDTQYF	-	-	TRBJ2-3	TRBV11-1
TGTGCCAGCAGCCAAGTAAACCGGGATTATGGCTACACCTTC	CASSQVNRDYGYTF	-	-	TRBJ1-2	TRBV14
TGTGCCAGCAGCTCCGGGACTAGCGGGGGCGAGCAGTACTTC	CASSSGTSGGEQYF	TRBD2	-	TRBJ2-7	TRBV7-9
TGTGCCAGCAGTGGACAGGGAGGAGGAAAACTGTTTTTT	CASSGQGGGKLFF	TRBD1	-	TRBJ1-4	TRBV2
TGTGCCAGTATCCAGGGGGACAGAAGGGACTATGGCTACACCTTC	CASIQGDRRDYGYTF	TRBD1	-	TRBJ1-2	TRBV19
TGTGCCAGCAGCTTAGCCCTCGTTTTCGGGGGAGCTAATGAGCAGTTCTTC	CASSLALVFGGANEQFF	-	-	TRBJ2-1	TRBV7-9
TGCGCCAGCAGTATGACTGGGGAGGGCACTGAAGCTTTCTTT	CASSMTGEGTEAFF	-	-	TRBJ1-1	TRBV10-2
TGTGCCAGCAGTAAGGGCGGGAGCGAGACCCAGTACTTC	CASSKGGSETQYF	TRBD2	few	TRBJ2-5	TRBV7-3
TGCGCCAGCAGCCTGGACAGCCTGAACACTGAAGCTTTCTTT	CASSLDSLNTEAFF	-	-	TRBJ1-1	TRBV5-1
TGTGCCAGCAGTCTCGCCTGGACAGAATTAACCTATGGCTACACCTTC	CASSLAWTELTYGYTF	-	-	TRBJ1-2	TRBV6-6
TGTGCCAGCAGCTTCGGGGGGGACGGAAACACCATATATTTT	CASSFGGDGNTIYF	-	-	TRBJ1-3	TRBV9
TGCAGCGCTACCCCTCCCCCGGGGGAGACCCAGTACTTC	CSATPPPGETQYF	-	-	TRBJ2-5	TRBV29-1
TGTGCCAGCAGCTTGGGCCTAGCGGTTAAAACTAATGAAAAACTGTTTTTT	CASSLGLAVKTNEKLFF	-	-	TRBJ1-4	TRBV5-4
TGTGCTAGCCGTCACTCCTCTGAGGTGGTCGATTCACCCCTCCACTTT	CASRHSSEVVDSPLHF	-	-	TRBJ1-6	TRBV7-7
TGTGCCAGCAGTGAAGGCAGGGGGCGTGAAGCTTTCTTT	CASSEGRGREAFF	TRBD1	-	TRBJ1-1	TRBV6-1
TGTGCCATCAGTGAGGACGGGGGGACCACAGATACGCAGTATTTT	CAISEDGGTTDTQYF	TRBD2	-	TRBJ2-3	TRBV10-3
TGTGCCAGCAGCCCGTTGACAGGGGACAATTCACCCCTCCACTTT	CASSPLTGDNSPLHF	TRBD1	-	TRBJ1-6	TRBV14
TGTGCCAGCAGTCGACAGGGAAAGAGCACAGATACGCAGTATTTT	CASSRQGKSTDTQYF	TRBD1	-	TRBJ2-3	TRBV2
TGTGCCAGCTCAATCGACGCAGGGCACCCCTACGAGCAGTACTTC	CASSIDAGHPYEQYF	-	-	TRBJ2-7	TRBV11-2
TGTGCCAGCAGCCAAGGATCTAGCGGGAAGCGCTCCTACAATGAGCAGTTCTTC	CASSQGSSGKRSYNEQFF	TRBD2	-	TRBJ2-1	TRBV14
TGTGCCAGCAGCCATCTCAGGGAGGCCGGGGAGCTGTTTTTT	CASSHLREAGELFF	-	-	TRBJ2-2	TRBV3-1/TRBV3-2
TGTGCCAGCAGCCTAATTATCGGCTCCTACGAGCAGTACTTC	CASSLIIGSYEQYF	-	-	TRBJ2-7	TRBV11-2
TGCAGTGCTAGACTCTACACTGAAGCTTTCTTT	CSARLYTEAFF	-	-	TRBJ1-1	TRBV20-1
TGTGCCAGCAGCCCTACAGGGGGCAAGACCCAGTACTTC	CASSPTGGKTQYF	TRBD1	few	TRBJ2-5	TRBV9
TGTGCCAGCAGTCCAGCGGGGGGGCCGAGCACAGATACGCAGTATTTT	CASSPAGGPSTDTQYF	TRBD2	-	TRBJ2-3	TRBV2
TGTGCCAGCAGGTTGACAGGGGGTGAAGAGACCCAGTACTTC	CASRLTGGEETQYF	TRBD1	-	TRBJ2-5	TRBV5-6
TGCGCCAGCAGTGTAGTAGGAGCGTTTGCAACTAATGAAAAACTGTTTTTT	CASSVVGAFATNEKLFF	-	once	TRBJ1-4	TRBV10-2
TGTGCCAGTAGTATAACAGGAGTGAACACTGAAGCTTTCTTT	CASSITGVNTEAFF	-	-	TRBJ1-1	TRBV19
TGTGCCAGCGGTAGGGGCCTCTCCTACAATGAGCAGTTCTTC	CASGRGLSYNEQFF	-	-	TRBJ2-1	TRBV2
TGTGCCAGCAGCTTGGGAAGCAACATTCAGTACTTC	CASSLGSNIQYF	-	-	TRBJ2-4	TRBV5-6
TGTGCCAGCAGGTTATTAGCGGGAGAAAAGTATTTT	CASRLLAGEKYF	TRBD2	-	TRBJ2-3	TRBV7-9